The rows below give T cell receptor beta chains drawn from one sample of a study of blood T cell repertoires in COVID-19. Sequenced by immunoSEQ multiplex PCR; TCRdb stores in-frame clones only, minus some. The sample lists approximately 440,000 clones; about nine tenths were seen once. The source material was PBMCs or T cells enriched from blood (not recorded which). These receptors came from a woman aged 18-29 years who had recovered from COVID-19. CDR3s include the opening cysteine and the closing phenylalanine or tryptophan. The D gene is left open where the match is weak. Some rows mark clone size as missing; the rest say once, few, many or name a class of expanded clone.

v_gene	abundance	d_gene	j_gene	CDR3aa	CDR3nt
TRBV6-7	-	-	TRBJ1-1	CASSSSHFPGLLSSGTEAFF	TGTGCCAGCAGTTCCTCCCACTTCCCAGGGTTACTTTCGTCGGGCACTGAAGCTTTCTTT
TRBV11-3	-	-	TRBJ1-6	CASSSAGGDSYNSPLHF	TGTGCCAGCAGCTCGGCAGGAGGGGACTCCTATAATTCACCCCTCCACTTT
TRBV6-5	-	-	TRBJ1-1	CASSSSGEGPPEAFF	TGTGCCAGCAGTTCGTCAGGGGAAGGGCCACCTGAAGCTTTCTTT
TRBV10-3	-	-	TRBJ1-2	CAISGSELQGYGYTF	TGTGCCATCAGTGGGTCGGAACTTCAGGGGTATGGCTACACCTTC
TRBV19	-	TRBD2	TRBJ2-3	CASSPRLAGGLADTQYF	TGTGCCAGTAGTCCTCGACTAGCGGGGGGGCTGGCAGATACGCAGTATTTT
TRBV9	-	TRBD1	TRBJ2-5	CASSAVGGQRETQYF	TGTGCCAGCAGCGCGGTAGGGGGACAGCGAGAGACCCAGTACTTC
TRBV4-1	once	-	TRBJ2-7	CASSQKATEYEQYF	TGCGCCAGCAGCCAAAAGGCGACTGAGTACGAGCAGTACTTC
TRBV5-1	once	TRBD1	TRBJ2-5	CASSRTTGAQETQYF	TGCGCCAGCAGCCGGACGACAGGGGCGCAGGAGACCCAGTACTTC
TRBV11-2	-	-	TRBJ2-7	CASTNGRGAEQYF	TGTGCCAGCACCAACGGCAGGGGGGCCGAGCAGTACTTC
TRBV9	-	-	TRBJ2-5	CASSALRDTETQYF	TGTGCCAGCAGCGCACTCCGGGACACAGAGACCCAGTACTTC
TRBV6-5	once	-	TRBJ2-4	CASRPREVAKNIQYF	TGTGCCAGCCGCCCGAGAGAGGTGGCCAAAAACATTCAGTACTTC